This TCR beta chain was captured by sequencing in a study of blood T cell repertoires in COVID-19. Study as a whole: Some COVID-19 samples were acute and others convalescent; all came from the United States, Italy and Spain. Sample material is recorded as cDNA or gDNA derived from T cells, B-cell-depleted T cells, or PBMCs.

The CDR3 length is 13 residues. V dropped 5 bases and J dropped 0 bases, with 8 bases sitting between them. CDR1 is SNHLY, CDR2 FYNNEI, per germline. Authors' processing steps: From reference gene primer amplification, estimates of nucleated cell counts were derived. Clones were sequenced by immunoSEQ multiplex PCR, and TCRdb holds only the in-frame ones, with some missing. From that table come the V and J calls and clone size; the DNA was used to work out D and trimming. The sample carries roughly 140,000 clones, around 91% recorded once. Source material: peripheral blood. The chain carries TRBV2 and TRBJ2-7; the D gene is possibly TRBD1 (5 bases). The clonotype was recovered from a woman aged 40 to 50 with acute or convalescent COVID-19. This chain's CDR3 is CASSRQGSYEQYF. In nucleotides, the CDR3 is TGTGCCAGCAGTCGTCAGGGCTCCTACGAGCAGTACTTC.